A selection of T cell receptor beta chains follows, all from one sample in a study of early T cells in non-severe SARS-CoV-2 infection. MiXCR, run by TCRdb on the 5' RACE reads, gives a single entry per CDR3 protein. Among 81,000 or so distinct CDR3 sequences listed, 12% were seen once. Sequencing was performed on whole blood. The source is an adult who was a healthcare worker with PCR-confirmed SARS-CoV-2 infection or an uninfected control (not recorded which). The conserved cysteine and the conserved F or W are not part of the CDR3 here.

CDR3: ASSITSGRALYTDTQY
V: TRBV28
J: TRBJ2-3
length: 16

CDR3: SVIPLGTGSHEQY
V: TRBV29-1
J: TRBJ2-7
length: 13

CDR3: ASSRQGDMEKLF
V: TRBV2
J: TRBJ1-4
length: 12

CDR3: ASSYGQDYEQY
V: TRBV27
J: TRBJ2-7
length: 11

CDR3: ASTFASGQETQY
V: TRBV7-9
J: TRBJ2-5
length: 12

CDR3: SARDRTEAF
V: TRBV20-1
J: TRBJ1-1
length: 9

CDR3: SAAHTTQETQY
V: TRBV20-1
J: TRBJ2-5
length: 11

CDR3: SAHHGGLFRQY
V: TRBV20-1
J: TRBJ2-7
length: 11

CDR3: ASSIVGQGSGANVLT
V: TRBV19
J: TRBJ2-6
length: 15

CDR3: ASSPAGFGYEQY
V: TRBV6-6
J: TRBJ2-7
length: 12

CDR3: SVGGQGPHTGELF
V: TRBV29-1
J: TRBJ2-2
length: 13

CDR3: ASSDGGSGSGDTQY
V: TRBV10-2
J: TRBJ2-3
length: 14

CDR3: ASSLIPADEQY
V: TRBV5-1
J: TRBJ2-7
length: 11

CDR3: ASSPQGVAPYEQY
V: TRBV7-9
J: TRBJ2-7
length: 13

CDR3: ASSLASGRANEQF
V: TRBV7-3
J: TRBJ2-1
length: 13

CDR3: ASSLNAGPYEQY
V: TRBV7-2
J: TRBJ2-7
length: 12

CDR3: SVGWTQSKAF
V: TRBV29-1
J: TRBJ1-1
length: 10